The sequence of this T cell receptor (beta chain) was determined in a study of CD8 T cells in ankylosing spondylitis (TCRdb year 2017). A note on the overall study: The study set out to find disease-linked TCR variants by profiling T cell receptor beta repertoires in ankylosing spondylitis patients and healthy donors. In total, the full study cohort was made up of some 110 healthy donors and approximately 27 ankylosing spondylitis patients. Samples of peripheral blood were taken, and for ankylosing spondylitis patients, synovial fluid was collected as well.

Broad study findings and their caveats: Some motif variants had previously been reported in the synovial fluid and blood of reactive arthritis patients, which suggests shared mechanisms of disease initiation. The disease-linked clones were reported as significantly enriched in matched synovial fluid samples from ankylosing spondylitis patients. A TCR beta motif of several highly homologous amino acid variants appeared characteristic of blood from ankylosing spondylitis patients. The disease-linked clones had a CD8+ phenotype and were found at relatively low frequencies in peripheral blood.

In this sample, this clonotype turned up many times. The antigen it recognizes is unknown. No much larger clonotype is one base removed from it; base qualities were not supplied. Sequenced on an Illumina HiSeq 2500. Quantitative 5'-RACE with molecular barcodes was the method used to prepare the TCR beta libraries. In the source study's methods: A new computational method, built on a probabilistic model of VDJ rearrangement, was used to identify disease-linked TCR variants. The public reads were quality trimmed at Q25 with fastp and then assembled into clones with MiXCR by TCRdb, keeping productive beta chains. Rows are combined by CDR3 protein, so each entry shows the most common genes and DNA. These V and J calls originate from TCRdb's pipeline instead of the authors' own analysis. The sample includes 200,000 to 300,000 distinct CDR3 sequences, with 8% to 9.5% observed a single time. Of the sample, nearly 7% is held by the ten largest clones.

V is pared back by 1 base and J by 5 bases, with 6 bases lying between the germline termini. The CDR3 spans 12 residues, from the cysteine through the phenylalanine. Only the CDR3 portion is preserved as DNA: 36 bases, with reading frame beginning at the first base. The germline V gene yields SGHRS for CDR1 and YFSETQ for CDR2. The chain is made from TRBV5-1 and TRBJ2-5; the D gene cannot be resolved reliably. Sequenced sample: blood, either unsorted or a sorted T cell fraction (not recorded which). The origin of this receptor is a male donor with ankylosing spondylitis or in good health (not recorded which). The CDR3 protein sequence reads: CASSLRGETQYF. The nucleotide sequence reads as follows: TGCGCCAGCAGCTTGAGAGGCGAGACCCAGTACTTC.